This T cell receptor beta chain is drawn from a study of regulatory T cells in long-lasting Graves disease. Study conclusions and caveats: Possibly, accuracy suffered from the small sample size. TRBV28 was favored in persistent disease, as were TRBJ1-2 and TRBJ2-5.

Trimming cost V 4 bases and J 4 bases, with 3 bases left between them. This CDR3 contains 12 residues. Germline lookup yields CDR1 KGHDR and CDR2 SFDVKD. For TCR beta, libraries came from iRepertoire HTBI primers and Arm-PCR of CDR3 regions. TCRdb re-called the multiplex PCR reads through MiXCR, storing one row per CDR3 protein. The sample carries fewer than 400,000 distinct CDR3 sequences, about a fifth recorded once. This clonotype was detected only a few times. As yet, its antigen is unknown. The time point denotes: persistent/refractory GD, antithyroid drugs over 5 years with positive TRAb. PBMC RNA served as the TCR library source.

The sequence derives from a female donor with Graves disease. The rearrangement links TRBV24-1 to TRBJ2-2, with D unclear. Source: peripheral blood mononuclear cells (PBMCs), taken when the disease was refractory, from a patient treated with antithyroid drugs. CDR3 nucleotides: TGTGCCACCAGTGACCGCACCGGGGAGCTGTTTTTT. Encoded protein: CATSDRTGELFF.